This note documents a single T cell receptor beta chain sequence. This specimen comes from a study of cytomegalovirus exposure and HLA in healthy donors. Use of 60 Vbeta and 13 Jbeta primers characterized the PCR. Assay used: immunoSEQ multiplex PCR; TCRdb lists only in-frame clones, some missing. Here the sample spans roughly 150,000 clones, around 76% being singletons. From germline, CDR1 is MDHEN and CDR2 SYDVKM. Trimming took 1 base from V and 3 from J, leaving 10 bases between them. The CDR3 is 14 amino acids. The sequencing sample was made of PBMCs. The TCR originated in a man aged 40-55 years in good health and CMV-seronegative. This chain uses TRBV28 with TRBJ2-7, with D maybe TRBD2 (6 bases). Here the CDR3 reads CASSLSGVDYEQYF. DNA for the CDR3: TGTGCCAGCAGTTTATCGGGGGTTGACTACGAGCAGTACTTC.